This T cell receptor (beta chain) appears in the sequencing data of a study of shared clonotypes between healthy human individuals. On the study more broadly: CD8 memory received one plate per donor, CD8 naive two, CD4 memory three and CD4 naive three.

CDR3 length: 16 residues. Looked up from germline, CDR1 is SGHNT and CDR2 is YYREEE (reference sequence). V trimming: 0 bases; J trimming: 3 bases; junction bases outside the gene matches: 4. Some clones are missing from TCRdb's copy, which holds only in-frame ones; the method was immunoSEQ multiplex PCR. Of about 770,000 clones listed, roughly 72% are singletons. Every one of the donors was a Caucasian adult that lived in Nashville, Tennessee. Sequencing was carried out using memory CD4+ T cells sorted from blood. Subset in this sample: CD45RA-negative fraction. The TCR comes from a woman in her thirties in good health. The chain employs TRBV5-4 and TRBJ2-1; 9 bases agree with TRBD2. CDR3 protein: CASSLGGLAVYNEQFF. CDR3 nucleotide sequence: TGTGCCAGCAGCTTGGGGGGACTAGCAGTCTACAATGAGCAGTTCTTC.